The source of this T cell receptor (beta chain) is a study of Graves' ophthalmopathy and Graves' hyperthyroidism. Overall study context: Peripheral blood collection took place at initial diagnosis, before any treatment. Notes on the study in general: A majority of expanded thyroid clonotypes exceeding 0.001 frequency were likewise present in blood. Forecasting of ophthalmopathy progression by the model achieved less than 71% sensitivity and less than 80% specificity.

In this sample, this clonotype turned up many times. Antigen: not known. Amplification of the TCR beta CDR3 regions used RNA transcripts (as template). A first-round RT-PCR used HTBI primers, followed by a second-round multiplex PCR. TCRdb re-called the multiplex PCR reads with MiXCR, one entry per CDR3 protein. The profile shows fewer than 600,000 distinct CDR3 sequences, around 14% of them singletons. This TCR was recovered from a woman aged 25 to 39 with Graves' ophthalmopathy. The source material was blood.

CDR3 protein: CASSSITGASKGNIQYF. As DNA, the CDR3 is TGTGCCAGCAGTTCCATAACCGGGGCTAGCAAAGGGAACATTCAGTACTTC. The chain carries TRBV6-2 or TRBV6-3 and TRBJ2-4; tentatively, D is TRBD1 or TRBD2 (5 bases each). Germline V gene sequence: CDR1 MNHEY, CDR2 SVGEGT. V was pared by 4 bases and J by 7 bases, with 23 bases between. This CDR3 has 17 amino acids.